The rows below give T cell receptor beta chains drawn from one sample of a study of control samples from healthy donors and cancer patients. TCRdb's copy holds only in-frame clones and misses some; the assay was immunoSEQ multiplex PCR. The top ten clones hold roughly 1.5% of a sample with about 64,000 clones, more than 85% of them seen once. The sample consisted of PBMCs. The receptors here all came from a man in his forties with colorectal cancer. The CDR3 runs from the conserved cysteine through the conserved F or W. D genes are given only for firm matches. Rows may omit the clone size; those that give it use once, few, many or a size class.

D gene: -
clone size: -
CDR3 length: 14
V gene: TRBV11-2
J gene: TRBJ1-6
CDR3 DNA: TGTGCCAGCAGCCTCCCCCTAGCTAATTCACCCCTCCACTTT
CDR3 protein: CASSLPLANSPLHF

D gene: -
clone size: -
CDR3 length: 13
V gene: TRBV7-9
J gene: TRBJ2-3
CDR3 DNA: TGTGCCAGCAGCTTTGGGGGCACAGATACGCAGTATTTT
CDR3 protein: CASSFGGTDTQYF

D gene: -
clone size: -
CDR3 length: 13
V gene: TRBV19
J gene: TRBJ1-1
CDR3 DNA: TGTGCCAGTAGTATCGAGGGTCGAACTGAAGCTTTCTTT
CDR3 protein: CASSIEGRTEAFF

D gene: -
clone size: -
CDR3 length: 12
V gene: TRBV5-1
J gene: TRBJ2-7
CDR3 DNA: TGCGCCAGCAGCTTGAAACCCTACGAGCAGTACTTC
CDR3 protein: CASSLKPYEQYF

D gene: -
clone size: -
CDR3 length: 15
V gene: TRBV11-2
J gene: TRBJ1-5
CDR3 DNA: TGTGCCAGCAGCTTAGATAGCGGGAGCAATCAGCCCCAGCATTTT
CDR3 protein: CASSLDSGSNQPQHF

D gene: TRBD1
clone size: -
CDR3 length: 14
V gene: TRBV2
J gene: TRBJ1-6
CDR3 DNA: TGTGCCAGCAAAGCAGGGGGGTATAATTCACCCCTCCACTTT
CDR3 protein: CASKAGGYNSPLHF

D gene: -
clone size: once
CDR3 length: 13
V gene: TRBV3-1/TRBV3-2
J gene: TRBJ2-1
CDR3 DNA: TGTGCCAGCAGCCACACAGCCTACAATGAGCAGTTCTTC
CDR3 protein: CASSHTAYNEQFF

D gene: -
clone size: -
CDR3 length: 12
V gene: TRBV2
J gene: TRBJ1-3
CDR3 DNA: TGTGCCAGCAGGTGGTCTGGAAACACCATATATTTT
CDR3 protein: CASRWSGNTIYF

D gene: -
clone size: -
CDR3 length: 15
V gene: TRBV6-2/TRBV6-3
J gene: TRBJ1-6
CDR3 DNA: TGTGCCAGCAACCCGAGACAGGAGGGTAATTCACCCCTCCACTTT
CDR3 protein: CASNPRQEGNSPLHF

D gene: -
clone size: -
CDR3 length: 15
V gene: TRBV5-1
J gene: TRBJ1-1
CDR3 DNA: TGCGCCAGCAGCCCGGAGCCTTCGGGGGGCACTGAAGCTTTCTTT
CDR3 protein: CASSPEPSGGTEAFF

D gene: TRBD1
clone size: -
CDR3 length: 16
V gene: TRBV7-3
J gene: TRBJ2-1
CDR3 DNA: TGTGCCAGCAGCTCACCCGGGACAGTGACCTACAATGAGCAGTTCTTC
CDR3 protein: CASSSPGTVTYNEQFF